This TCR beta chain originates from a study of blood T cell repertoires in COVID-19. Across the study: Some COVID-19 samples were acute and others convalescent; all came from the United States, Italy and Spain. From T cells, B-cell-depleted T cells, or PBMCs came the material, which was cDNA or gDNA.

In the study's own analysis: How many nucleated cells were present was estimated from reference gene primer amplification. Assay used: immunoSEQ multiplex PCR; TCRdb lists only in-frame clones, some missing. V and J calls and clone size are those listed in that table; D and trimming were worked out from the DNA. The sample lists under 300,000 clones; roughly 80% were seen once. The sequenced sample consisted of peripheral blood. This clonotype originated in a woman at least 80 years old with active or convalescent COVID-19.

The CDR3 nucleotides are TGTGCCAGTAGCACGGGGTTGCTAGCCAAAAACATTCAGTACTTC. It codes for CASSTGLLAKNIQYF. The chain links TRBV19 to TRBJ2-4, with TRBD2 as a possible D gene (5 bases). Looked up from germline, CDR1 is LNHDA and CDR2 is SQIVND (reference sequence). The CDR3 totals 15 residues. The germline V and J ends were trimmed by 6 bases and 0 bases, with 12 bases remaining between them.